A selection of T cell receptor beta chains follows, all from one sample in a study of early T cells in non-severe SARS-CoV-2 infection. TCRdb called the 5' RACE reads again in MiXCR, with one record for every CDR3 protein. The sample yields fewer than 80,000 distinct CDR3 sequences, 7% to 9.5% seen once. The sample consisted of whole blood, taken at baseline. The receptors stem from an adult who was a healthcare worker with PCR-confirmed SARS-CoV-2 infection or an uninfected control (not recorded which). The CDR3 runs from the conserved cysteine through the conserved F or W. D genes are given only for firm matches. The size of a clone is reported for some rows only, either as once, few or many, or as a class for expanded clones.

clone size,CDR3 length,J gene,V gene,D gene,CDR3 DNA,CDR3 protein
.,16,TRBJ2-3,TRBV28,.,TGTGCCAGCAGTTTTTCGGCTAGCGACCACACAGATACGCAGTATTTT,CASSFSASDHTDTQYF
many,20,TRBJ2-2,TRBV7-3,TRBD2,TGTGCCAGCAGCGAGCGCATCCTGGGACTAGCGGCTGAGGGTACCGGGGAGCTGTTTTTT,CASSERILGLAAEGTGELFF
many,14,TRBJ1-5,TRBV12-3/TRBV12-4,.,TGTGCCAGCAGTTTAAGCGGCGGTGATCAGCCCCAGCATTTT,CASSLSGGDQPQHF
few,11,TRBJ2-7,TRBV27,.,TGTGCCAGCAGTGACTACTACGAGCAGTACTTC,CASSDYYEQYF
.,15,TRBJ2-5,TRBV6-6,TRBD2,TGTGCCAGCAGTTTCAGCGGGAGTCCCGAGGAGACCCAGTACTTC,CASSFSGSPEETQYF
few,15,TRBJ2-7,TRBV11-3,.,TGTGCCAGCAGCTTAGATCCGGCTTCTGGCGGGGAGCAGTACTTC,CASSLDPASGGEQYF
.,13,TRBJ2-1,TRBV11-3,.,TGTGCCAGCAGCTTCAGGACCTACAATGAGCAGTTCTTC,CASSFRTYNEQFF
many,15,TRBJ1-2,TRBV5-8,.,TGTGCCAGCAGCTTCGGTGGGCTCGCTAACTATGGCTACACCTTC,CASSFGGLANYGYTF
.,13,TRBJ2-7,TRBV20-1,TRBD2,TGCAGTGCTGTCGGGACTAGCGGTTACGAGCAGTACTTC,CSAVGTSGYEQYF
.,16,TRBJ2-3,TRBV5-1,TRBD2,TGCGCCAGCAGCTCTCGGACTAGCGGGAGGGCAGATACGCAGTATTTT,CASSSRTSGRADTQYF
many,12,TRBJ2-2,TRBV2,.,TGTGCCAGCAGGCAGGCGGAAGTAGAGCTGTTTTTT,CASRQAEVELFF
.,18,TRBJ2-2,TRBV19,.,TGTGCCAGTAGTTCCCCGGAAGGACAGACGATGAACACCGGGGAGCTGTTTTTT,CASSSPEGQTMNTGELFF
.,16,TRBJ1-4,TRBV11-2,.,TGTGCCAGCAGCTCTACTAACAGGGAGCAAGGTGAAAAACTGTTTTTT,CASSSTNREQGEKLFF
.,16,TRBJ2-7,TRBV20-1,TRBD2,TGCAGTGCTAGAGAGGGGACTAGCGGGAGAGGGTACGAGCAGTACTTC,CSAREGTSGRGYEQYF
.,11,TRBJ2-1,TRBV7-6,.,TGTGCCAGTGGACCGAAGGATGAGCAGTTCTTC,CASGPKDEQFF
.,14,TRBJ2-7,TRBV27,TRBD2,TGTGCCAGCAGTTCCGGGACTAGCCCCTACGAGCAGTACTTC,CASSSGTSPYEQYF
many,16,TRBJ2-7,TRBV7-9,TRBD2,TGTGCCAGCAGCGCGATTCTAGCGGGAGGGATGTACGAGCAGTACTTC,CASSAILAGGMYEQYF
.,16,TRBJ2-7,TRBV6-2/TRBV6-3,TRBD1,TGTGCCAGCAGGTCCCTTGGACAGGCTGGGGGCTACGAGCAGTACTTC,CASRSLGQAGGYEQYF
few,16,TRBJ2-7,TRBV12-3/TRBV12-4,TRBD2,TGTGCCAGCAGTTCGGGGGACTCGGGAGGGAACTACGAGCAGTACTTC,CASSSGDSGGNYEQYF
few,12,TRBJ1-1,TRBV5-1,.,TGCGCCAGCAGCTTAGAAGGCACTGAAGCTTTCTTT,CASSLEGTEAFF
many,14,TRBJ2-1,TRBV20-1,TRBD2,TGCAGTGCTCGTGGGACTAGCGCCTACAATGAGCAGTTCTTC,CSARGTSAYNEQFF
.,15,TRBJ2-3,TRBV7-9,.,TGTGCCAGCAGCGCCCCGGACCGGCGCACAGATACGCAGTATTTT,CASSAPDRRTDTQYF
.,14,TRBJ1-4,TRBV9,TRBD1,TGTGCCAGCAGCATGGACAGGGGGCATGAAAAACTGTTTTTT,CASSMDRGHEKLFF
few,13,TRBJ2-7,TRBV7-2,.,TGTGCCAGCAGCTTGAAAGGGTCGAAAGTAAAGTACTTC,CASSLKGSKVKYF
many,14,TRBJ1-2,TRBV5-1,TRBD1,TGCGCCAGCAGCGTAGACAGGGGTCCCTATGGCTACACCTTC,CASSVDRGPYGYTF
few,12,TRBJ1-2,TRBV6-1,.,TGTGCCAGCAGTCTACGGGACACCGGCTACACCTTC,CASSLRDTGYTF
many,14,TRBJ2-5,TRBV5-1,TRBD2,TGCGCCAGCAGCCGGGAGGGCCTCCAAGAGACCCAGTACTTC,CASSREGLQETQYF
few,15,TRBJ2-3,TRBV6-6,.,TGTGCCAGCACCCAGGGTGGTGTTCGCACAGATACGCAGTATTTT,CASTQGGVRTDTQYF